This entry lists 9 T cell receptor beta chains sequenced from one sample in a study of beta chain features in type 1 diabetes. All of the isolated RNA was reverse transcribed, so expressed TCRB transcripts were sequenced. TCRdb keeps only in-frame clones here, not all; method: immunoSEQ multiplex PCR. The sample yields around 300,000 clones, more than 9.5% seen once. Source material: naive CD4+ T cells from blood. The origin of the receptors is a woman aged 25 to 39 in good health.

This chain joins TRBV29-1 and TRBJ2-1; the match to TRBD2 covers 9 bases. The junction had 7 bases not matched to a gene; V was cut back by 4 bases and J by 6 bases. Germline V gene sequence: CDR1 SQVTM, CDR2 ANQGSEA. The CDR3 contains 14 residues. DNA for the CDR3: TGCAGCGTTGTCCCGGGGACTAGCACCAATGAGCAGTTCTTC. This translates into CSVVPGTSTNEQFF.

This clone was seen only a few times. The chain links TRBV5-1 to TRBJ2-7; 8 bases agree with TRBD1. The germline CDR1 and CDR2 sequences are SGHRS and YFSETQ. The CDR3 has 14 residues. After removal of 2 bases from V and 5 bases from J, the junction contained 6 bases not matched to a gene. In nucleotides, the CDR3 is TGCGCCAGCAGCTTAGGGACAGGATTCAACGAGCAGTACTTC. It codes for CASSLGTGFNEQYF.

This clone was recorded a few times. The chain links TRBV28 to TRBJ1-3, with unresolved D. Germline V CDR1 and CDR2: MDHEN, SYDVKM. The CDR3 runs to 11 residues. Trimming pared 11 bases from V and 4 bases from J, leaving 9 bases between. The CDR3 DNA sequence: TGTGCCGGACTAGGCGGAAACACCATATATTTT. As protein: CAGLGGNTIYF.

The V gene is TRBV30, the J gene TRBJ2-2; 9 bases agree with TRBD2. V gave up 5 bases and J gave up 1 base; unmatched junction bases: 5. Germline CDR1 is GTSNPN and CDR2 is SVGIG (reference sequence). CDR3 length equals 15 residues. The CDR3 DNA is TGTGCCTGGGTTCTAGCGGGGTGGAACACCGGGGAGCTGTTTTTT. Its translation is CAWVLAGWNTGELFF. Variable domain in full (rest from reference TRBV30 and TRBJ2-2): SQTIHQWPATLVQPVGSPLSLECTVEGTSNPNLYWYRQAAGRGLQLLFYSVGIGQISSEVPQNLSASRPQDRQFILSSKKLLLSDSGFYLCAWVLAGWNTGELFFGEGSRLTVL.

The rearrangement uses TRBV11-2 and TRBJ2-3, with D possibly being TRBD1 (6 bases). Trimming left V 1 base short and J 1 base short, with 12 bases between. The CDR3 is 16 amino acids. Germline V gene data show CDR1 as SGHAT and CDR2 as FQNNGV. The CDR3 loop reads CASSLVSRGGTDTQYF. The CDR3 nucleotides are TGTGCCAGCAGCTTAGTTTCCAGGGGAGGCACAGATACGCAGTATTTT.

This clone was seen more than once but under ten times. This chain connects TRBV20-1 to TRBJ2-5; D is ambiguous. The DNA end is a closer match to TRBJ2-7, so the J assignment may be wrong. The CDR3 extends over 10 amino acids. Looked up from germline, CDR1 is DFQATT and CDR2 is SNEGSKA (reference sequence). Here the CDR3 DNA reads TGCAGTGCTGCATACTACGAGCAGTACTTC. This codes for CSAAYYEQYF.

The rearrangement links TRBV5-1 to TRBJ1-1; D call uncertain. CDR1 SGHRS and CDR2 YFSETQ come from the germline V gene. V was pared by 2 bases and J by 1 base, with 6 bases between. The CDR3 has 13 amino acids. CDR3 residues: CASSFSGNTEAFF. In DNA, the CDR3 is TGCGCCAGCAGCTTTAGCGGGAACACTGAAGCTTTCTTT.

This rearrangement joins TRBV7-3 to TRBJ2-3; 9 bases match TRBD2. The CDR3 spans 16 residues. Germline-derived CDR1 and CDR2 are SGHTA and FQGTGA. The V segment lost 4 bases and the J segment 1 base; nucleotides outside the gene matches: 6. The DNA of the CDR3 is TGTGCCAGCAGCTCTAGAGCGGGAGGCGGCACAGATACGCAGTATTTT. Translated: CASSSRAGGGTDTQYF.

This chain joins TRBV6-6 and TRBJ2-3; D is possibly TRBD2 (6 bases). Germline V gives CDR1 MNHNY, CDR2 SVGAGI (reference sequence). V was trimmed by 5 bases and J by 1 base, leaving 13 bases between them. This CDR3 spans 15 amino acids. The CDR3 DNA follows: TGTGCCAGCAGTGCGCGGGAAGCCGGCACAGATACGCAGTATTTT. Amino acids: CASSAREAGTDTQYF.